One TCR beta chain is described in this entry. Its target antigen remains unknown. It has no much larger one-base neighbor in the sample; base qualities were not kept. Libraries came from the immunoSEQ multiplex PCR assay. A mixture of 60 forward primers for TCR Vbeta segments and 13 reverse primers for TCR Jbeta segments was used in the multiplex PCR. The CDR3 region of rearranged TCR beta genes was amplified from genomic DNA with a multiplex PCR assay. The Illumina HiSeq System was used to sequence the amplified TCR beta libraries as 87-base-pair reads. As for how the authors treated the data: Across the 640 or so repertoires, a later analysis counted 80 million or so unique TCR beta chains, some 11 million of which were shared by at least two donors. To remove PCR and sequencing errors, raw reads were error-corrected and collapsed into unique sequences using a nearest-neighbor algorithm that merged closely related sequences. V, D and J gene segments were assigned by aligning CDR3 sequences to IMGT reference sequences. For a sequence to be retained, a match of at least six nucleotides to both a V gene segment and a J gene segment was required. Rearrangements were called productive when the CDR3 lacked stop codons and stayed in frame with V and J; all others were non-productive. Following IMGT convention, CDR3 was defined as the stretch from the second conserved V-encoded cysteine to the conserved J-encoded phenylalanine. The earlier analysis of about 570 of the donors excluded any sequence lacking an unambiguous match to a single V gene segment. In an earlier analysis of 450 to 750 of the donors, a V segment was called functional when productive rearrangements were above 56.7%, and segregating when the standard deviation between donors exceeded 5%. To diagnose cytomegalovirus status from the catalog of TCR beta chain sequences, a statistical classification framework was built. A later analysis assigned V and J genes by comparing TCR nucleotide sequences with IMGT/GENE-DB human TR gene sequences. The TCRdist pipeline was used in a later analysis to assign CDR3 sequences and most-parsimonious VDJ recombination scenarios. In a later analysis, each TCR beta chain was defined by its CDR3 amino acid sequence together with its V-gene family, and reads lacking a unique V-gene family were excluded. A later analysis removed 592 highly shared, low-generation-probability nucleotide sequences to deal with suspected cross-contamination and a sequencing artifact. A later analysis calculated a clonal expansion index for each public chain from normalized within-repertoire ranks of inferred template counts. Generation probabilities in a later analysis came from a VDJ recombination model fitted to out-of-frame rearrangements, and those results were checked against IGoR. A later analysis scored TCR-TCR, TCR-HLA and TCR-CMV co-occurrence with hypergeometric tests, applying a repertoire-size bias correction to TCR pairs. A later analysis estimated false discovery rates by permuting HLA or CMV assignments 20 times. A later analysis grouped co-occurring TCRs with DBSCAN, adding TCRdist sequence similarity when clustering within HLA-allele-positive subsets. Repertoires with fewer than 30,000 or more than 120,000 public chains were left out of co-occurrence clustering, as were several repertoires with anomalous nucleotide sharing. Here the immuneACCESS table is served through TCRdb, limited to in-frame sequences with V and J called. Missing clones are a known gap in these copies; in checked studies unresolved V genes cover under half, and the rest lacks a known reason. The D gene and trimming were derived from the DNA, and the V and J assignments and clone size from that table. The sample table records 150,000 to 200,000 clones; roughly 80% of these occur just once. About 1.9% of the sample comes from the top ten.

These data are taken from a study of cytomegalovirus exposure and HLA in healthy donors (dated by TCRdb to the late 2010s). Background on the whole study: An earlier analysis of approximately 640 of the donors reported 250 to 300 Gb of sequence data and 117 million unique TCR beta sequences from 150 million to 200 million T cells. To study patterns of TCR occurrence, a later analysis re-analyzed previously published TCR beta repertoires from around 670 donors and added high-resolution HLA genotyping. To predict cytomegalovirus infection status, the study brought together high-throughput TCR immunosequencing, statistical association of individual TCRs with disease status, and machine learning. A separate validation cohort of approximately 130 different subjects was used in addition to the 666-subject first cohort. Donor age, sex, ethnicity and CMV serostatus were collected together with the repertoire data. Every repertoire in the discovery cohort had been generated on one and the same sequencing platform. A few DR-DQ haplotypes were handled as single units for association and clustering because linkage in the cohort was strong. In an earlier analysis of 550 to 700 of the donors, high-throughput TCR beta sequencing was used to judge whether each TCR beta V gene segment behaved as functional or pseudogenic. Typing coverage differed by locus: A, B, C, DRB1 and DQB1 were typed in about 620-640 donors, DQA1 in roughly 510, DPA1 in over 600, and DPB1 in 450 to 480. The genetic ancestry cluster associated with self-reported Caucasian donors included around 76% of the roughly 410 genotyped donors. About 300 gigabases of sequencing data and approximately 84 million unique TCR sequences were included in an early release covering about 600 HLA-typed donors. The study aimed to test whether signatures of past pathogen exposure could be identified by cataloging public T cell receptors. The later analysis used no new phenotypic data to find candidate immune exposures, relying instead on TCR beta sequences and their occurrence across donors. A later genetic analysis used genome-wide SNP genotypes for about 55% of the 666 donors, treating that subset as a discovery cohort. Class I and class II HLA loci were covered by the typing at four-digit resolution. Across 300 to 500 genotyped donors of the cohort, an average of approximately 240,000 unique TCR beta nucleotide sequences per donor were sequenced, and 15% to 20% of those sequences were non-productive. The study used immunosequencing to profile the T cell repertoires of several hundred subjects and linked those repertoires to cytomegalovirus serostatus.

In total, around 600 healthy bone marrow donors made up the cohort. At the time of sampling, every cohort member was nominally healthy, though immune exposures that went unrecorded were likely present. Of the 650 to 750 cohort members, about 280 had positive CMV serostatus and just over 350 had negative CMV serostatus, and CMV serostatus was not recorded for the donor. Every donor gave a peripheral blood sample, and the peripheral blood mononuclear cells from that sample were used for TCR beta sequencing. Genomic DNA extraction from the blood cell samples was performed with the Qiagen DNeasy Blood Extraction Kit. Overall study outcomes, separate from this receptor: In vitro tests confirmed that a few of the cytomegalovirus-associated TCR beta chains recognize cytomegalovirus antigens. At a false discovery rate of 0.05, a later analysis linked 16,000 or so TCR beta sequences to specific HLA alleles. While some public TCRs were present in many individuals, most TCR sequences turned up only very rarely across donors. The classifier was reported to diagnose cytomegalovirus status with high specificity and sensitivity in both the original and validation cohorts. Assigning TCR associations to individual alleles was difficult when HLA alleles, especially DR and DQ, strongly co-occurred. Compared with the approximately 720-donor mean, donors in an Asian-associated ancestry cluster had fewer N-insertions in productive TCRs, according to a later genetic analysis. A later analysis found that HLA-associated TCR beta chains were more clonally expanded and had lower generation probabilities than equally common non-associated chains. Only TCR beta chains were sequenced in this cohort, and the absence of alpha or paired-chain data limited detectable features. The authors suggested that the approach could potentially be extended to other disease states and immunological phenotypes. In a later analysis, the rate of TCR association differed among HLA loci, with DRB1 alleles having the most associated TCRs and HLA-C alleles having the fewest. A further reported finding was that TCR beta sequences accurately predicted the HLA-A and HLA-B alleles for most subjects in the first cohort. According to a later analysis, most CMV-associated TCR beta chains appeared to be HLA-restricted, and the HLA associations seemed to be driven largely by CMV exposure. The only immune exposure information available for the cohort was CMV serostatus. The sequencing pipeline was judged likely to have produced a cluster of highly shared sequence variants as a technical artifact. The earlier analysis of 587 of the donors excluded 15 to 20 rarely observed V segments, including chromosome 9 orphons, because counts were too low. An earlier analysis of approximately 570 of the donors showed that most TCR beta V segments appeared in productive rearrangements either about 87% or about 30% of the time, which broadly matched IMGT annotations. According to a later analysis, parvovirus B19, influenza, CMV and Epstein-Barr virus appeared linked to several top co-occurrence clusters. Correlated functional status among segregating V segments might reflect linkage disequilibrium, but an unknown experimental factor could not be ruled out. In a later genetic analysis, a missense DCLRE1C variant was associated with V-gene and J-gene trimming of TCR beta chains, and the association was replicated in an independent cohort. In the study, about 150 TCR beta chains were listed as associated with cytomegalovirus. Roughly uniform sequencing depth across donors was assumed in presence/absence analyses, although this assumption may not hold. Because HLA typing was missing for some donors at each locus, association tests included only the typed subset.

This receptor was taken from a human donor in good health. Sequencing input: PBMCs.

DNA sequence: TGTGCCAGCAGCATCACTTTCACCGGGGAGCTGTTTTTT. Translated, it gives CASSITFTGELFF. This receptor chain uses TRBV21-1 and TRBJ2-2; TRBD2 is the table's D call, not checked against the DNA. TRBV21-1 is an annotated pseudogene. The CDR3 covers 13 residues, taking in both the cysteine and the phenylalanine. The sequence is cut down to CDR3 DNA, 39 bases in frame from base 1.